This T cell receptor (beta chain) was recorded in a study of blood T cell repertoires in COVID-19 (TCRdb year 2020). For the wider study: Samples from collaborators originated in the United States, Italy and Spain and spanned both the acute and convalescent phases of COVID-19. The samples were drawn from two sources: the first 160 participants of the ongoing ImmuneRACE study, and 1,200 or so subjects contributed by 6 global collaborators. A de-identified subject ID, COVID-19 status, age in years and sex were almost always included in the sample metadata. Subjects who had been exposed to COVID-19, were actively infected with it, or had recovered from it provided the deeply sampled blood TCRbeta repertoires that made up the dataset. The material from the prospective study consisted of cDNA or gDNA derived from T cells, B-cell-depleted T cells, or PBMCs. Where available, HLA class I and class II types were obtained from metadata supplied by the sample provider rather than from assay-based typing. A freely available public database, intended as a resource for researchers studying the immune response to SARS-CoV-2, is where the repertoires were released.

About this clone itself: Which antigen it targets is not known. The record has no base qualities; no much larger clone is one base away.

Collaborating institutions collected whole blood in K2EDTA tubes following their own protocols. For TCRbeta analysis, collaborators shipped samples as frozen whole blood, isolated PBMCs, or DNA extracted from either of those sample types. The immunoSEQ Assay, a bias-controlled multiplex PCR, was used to amplify TCRbeta CDR3 regions from genomic DNA. Concerning the study's data processing: Nucleated cell counts per sample were estimated from amplification of reference gene primers within the assay. To quantify the absolute abundance of each unique TCRbeta CDR3 rearrangement, sequence reads were collapsed and filtered. For each sample, productive Simpson clonality was calculated as the square root of Simpson's diversity index across productive rearrangements. TCRdb retrieved this table from immuneACCESS and kept in-frame rearrangements only. Not all clones are present; in checked studies, unresolved V genes account for under half, and no reason is known for the remainder. V and J calls and clone size come straight from that table; D and trimming were deduced from the DNA. The sample includes roughly 130,000 clones, with approximately 83% observed a single time. The ten largest clones represent about 9.5% of the sample.

Overall study results and their limits: The quantity of clinical and demographic metadata differed by source and by participant and was supplied without curation.

Here V drops 6 bases and J drops 4 bases, and the junction holds 5 bases not matched to any gene. CDR1 and CDR2, per the germline V gene (reference sequence), are LNHDA and SQIVND. Its CDR3 holds 14 amino acids, cysteine through phenylalanine. The kept DNA is CDR3 alone, 42 bases in frame from the first base. Recombination connected TRBV19 to TRBJ2-3, with 9 bases aligning to TRBD1. Specimen: peripheral blood. The TCR comes from a middle-aged man with active or convalescent COVID-19. DNA sequence: TGTGCCAGTAGGCCGACAGGGGGATCAGATACGCAGTATTTT. It is translated as CASRPTGGSDTQYF.